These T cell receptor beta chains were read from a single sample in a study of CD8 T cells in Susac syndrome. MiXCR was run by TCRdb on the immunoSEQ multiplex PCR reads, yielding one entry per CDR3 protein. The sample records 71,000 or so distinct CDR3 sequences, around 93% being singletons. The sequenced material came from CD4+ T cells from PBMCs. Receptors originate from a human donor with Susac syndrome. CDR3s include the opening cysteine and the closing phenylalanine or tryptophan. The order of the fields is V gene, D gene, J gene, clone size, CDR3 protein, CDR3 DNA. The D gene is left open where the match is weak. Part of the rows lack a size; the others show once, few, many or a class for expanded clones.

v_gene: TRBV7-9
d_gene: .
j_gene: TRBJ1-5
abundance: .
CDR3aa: CASSLGSGFPNQPQHF
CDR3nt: TGTGCCAGCAGCTTAGGATCAGGGTTCCCCAATCAGCCCCAGCATTTT

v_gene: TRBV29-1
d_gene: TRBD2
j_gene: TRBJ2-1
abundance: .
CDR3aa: CSVSPLSGVGGNEQFF
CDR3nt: TGCAGCGTCTCCCCCCTAAGCGGGGTGGGGGGCAATGAGCAGTTCTTC

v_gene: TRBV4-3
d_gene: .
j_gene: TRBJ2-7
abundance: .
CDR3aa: CASSPGSFSPNEQYF
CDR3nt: TGCGCCAGCAGCCCGGGCAGTTTTTCTCCTAACGAGCAGTACTTC

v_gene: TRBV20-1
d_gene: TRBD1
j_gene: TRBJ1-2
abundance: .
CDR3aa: CSATRDRGSYGYTF
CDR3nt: TGCAGTGCTACCCGTGACAGGGGGTCTTATGGCTACACCTTC

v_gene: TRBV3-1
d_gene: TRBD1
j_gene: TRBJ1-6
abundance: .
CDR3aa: CASSQEDRGVSPLHF
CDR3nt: TGTGCCAGCAGCCAAGAGGACAGGGGGGTTTCACCCCTCCACTTT

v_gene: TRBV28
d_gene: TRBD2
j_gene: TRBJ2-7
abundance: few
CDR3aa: CASRGGGAHEQYF
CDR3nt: TGTGCCAGTCGGGGCGGGGGGGCACACGAGCAGTACTTC

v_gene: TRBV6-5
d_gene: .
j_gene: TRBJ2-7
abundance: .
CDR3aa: CASSYGRISYEQYF
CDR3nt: TGTGCCAGCAGTTACGGGCGGATCTCCTACGAGCAGTACTTC

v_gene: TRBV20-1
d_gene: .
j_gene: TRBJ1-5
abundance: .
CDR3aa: CSASRQALDQPQHF
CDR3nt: TGCAGTGCTAGTCGACAGGCGCTTGATCAGCCCCAGCATTTT

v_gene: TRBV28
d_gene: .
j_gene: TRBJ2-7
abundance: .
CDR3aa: CASSLGGEGLGQYF
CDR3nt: TGTGCCAGCAGTTTAGGGGGCGAGGGTTTAGGGCAGTACTTC

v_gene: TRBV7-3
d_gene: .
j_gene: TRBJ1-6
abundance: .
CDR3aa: CASSVDWSSPLHF
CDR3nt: TGTGCCAGCAGCGTAGACTGGAGTTCACCCCTCCACTTT

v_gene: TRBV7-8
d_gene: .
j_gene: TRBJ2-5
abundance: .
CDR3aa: CASSLIPPQPEYF
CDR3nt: TGTGCCAGCAGCTTAATCCCCCCACAGCCCGAGTACTTC

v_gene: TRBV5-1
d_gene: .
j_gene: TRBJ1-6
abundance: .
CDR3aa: CASSGTAGVNSPLHF
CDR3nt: TGCGCCAGCTCGGGGACGGCCGGAGTTAATTCACCCCTCCACTTT

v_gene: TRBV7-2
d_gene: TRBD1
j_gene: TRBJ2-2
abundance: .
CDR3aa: CASSLDRTGQLFF
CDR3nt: TGTGCCAGCAGCTTAGACAGGACAGGGCAGCTGTTTTTT

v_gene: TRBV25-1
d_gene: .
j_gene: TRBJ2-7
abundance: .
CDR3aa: CATASGLSYEQYF
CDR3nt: TGTGCCACTGCCTCCGGACTATCCTACGAGCAGTACTTC

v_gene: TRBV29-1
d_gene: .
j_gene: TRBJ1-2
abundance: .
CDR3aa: CSVVQGRSGGYTF
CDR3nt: TGCAGCGTAGTACAGGGAAGGTCAGGTGGCTACACCTTC

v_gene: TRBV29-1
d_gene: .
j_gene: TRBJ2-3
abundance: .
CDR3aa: CSVVARVGDTQYF
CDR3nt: TGCAGCGTTGTAGCGCGGGTGGGGGATACGCAGTATTTT

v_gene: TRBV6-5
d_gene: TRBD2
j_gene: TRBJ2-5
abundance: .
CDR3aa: CASRLLGGGQETQYF
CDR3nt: TGTGCCAGCAGACTTCTTGGCGGGGGGCAAGAGACCCAGTACTTC

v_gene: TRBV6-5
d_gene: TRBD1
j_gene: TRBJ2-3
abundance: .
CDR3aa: CASSWGQATDTQYF
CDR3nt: TGTGCCAGCAGTTGGGGACAGGCCACAGATACGCAGTATTTT

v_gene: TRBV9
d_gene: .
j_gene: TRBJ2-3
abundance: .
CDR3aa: CASSVSLRTDTQYF
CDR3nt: TGTGCCAGCAGCGTATCGCTCCGCACAGATACGCAGTATTTT

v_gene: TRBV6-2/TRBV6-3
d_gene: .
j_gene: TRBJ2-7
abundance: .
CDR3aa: CASSRTAREQYF
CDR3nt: TGTGCCAGCAGCCGGACAGCGCGTGAGCAGTACTTC

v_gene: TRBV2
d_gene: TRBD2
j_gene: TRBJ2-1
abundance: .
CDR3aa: CASRLALLYNEQFF
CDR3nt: TGTGCCAGTAGACTAGCCCTCCTCTACAATGAGCAGTTCTTC

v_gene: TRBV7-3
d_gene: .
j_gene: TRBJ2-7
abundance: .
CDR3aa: CASTPPRSTTYEQYF
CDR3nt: TGTGCCAGCACCCCCCCACGGTCAACGACCTACGAGCAGTACTTC

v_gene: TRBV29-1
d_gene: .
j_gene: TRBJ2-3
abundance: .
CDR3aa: CSVEAAFGSTDTQYF
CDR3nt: TGCAGCGTTGAAGCTGCTTTTGGTAGCACAGATACGCAGTATTTT

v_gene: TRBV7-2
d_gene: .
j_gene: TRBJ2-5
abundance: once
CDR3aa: CASSLGLGRTWGAQYF
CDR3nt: TGTGCCAGCAGCTTAGGCTTAGGACGGACTTGGGGGGCCCAGTACTTC

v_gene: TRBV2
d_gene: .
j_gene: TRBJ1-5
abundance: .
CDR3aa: CASSRDTGEPQHF
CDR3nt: TGTGCCAGCAGTAGGGACACCGGGGAGCCCCAGCATTTT

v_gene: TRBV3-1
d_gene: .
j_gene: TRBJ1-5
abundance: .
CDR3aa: CASSHLDSNQPQHF
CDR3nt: TGTGCCAGCAGCCACCTTGACAGTAATCAGCCCCAGCATTTT

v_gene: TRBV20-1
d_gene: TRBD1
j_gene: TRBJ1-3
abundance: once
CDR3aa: CSAERQGRSGNTIYF
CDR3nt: TGCAGTGCTGAACGACAGGGACGCTCTGGAAACACCATATATTTT

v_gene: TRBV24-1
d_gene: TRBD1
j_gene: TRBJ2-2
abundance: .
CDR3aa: CATSDPGTGGVGGELFF
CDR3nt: TGTGCCACCAGTGACCCAGGGACAGGGGGCGTTGGCGGGGAGCTGTTTTTT

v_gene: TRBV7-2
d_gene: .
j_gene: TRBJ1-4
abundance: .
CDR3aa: CASSSPLSPGSNEKLFF
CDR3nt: TGTGCCAGCAGCTCCCCACTCTCCCCGGGGTCTAATGAAAAACTGTTTTTT

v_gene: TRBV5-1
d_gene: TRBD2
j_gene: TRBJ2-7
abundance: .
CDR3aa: CASSLAGSGGARREQYF
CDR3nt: TGCGCCAGCAGCTTGGCCGGGAGCGGGGGGGCCCGGCGCGAGCAGTACTTC

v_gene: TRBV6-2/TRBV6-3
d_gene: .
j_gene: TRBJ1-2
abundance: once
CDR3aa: CASSYREGDSNNYGYTF
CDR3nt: TGTGCCAGCAGTTACCGTGAGGGAGACTCAAATAACTATGGCTACACCTTC

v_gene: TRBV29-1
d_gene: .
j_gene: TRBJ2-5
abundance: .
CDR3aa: CSVVIGATETQYF
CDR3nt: TGCAGCGTTGTGATAGGGGCCACGGAGACCCAGTACTTC

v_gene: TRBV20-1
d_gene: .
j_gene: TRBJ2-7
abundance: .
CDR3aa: CSARVALSPYEQYF
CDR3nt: TGCAGTGCTAGAGTAGCCCTCTCACCGTACGAGCAGTACTTC

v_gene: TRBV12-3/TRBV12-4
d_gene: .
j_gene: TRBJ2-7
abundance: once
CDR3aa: CASSYTLDMISYEQYF
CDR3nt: TGTGCCAGCAGTTACACGTTGGATATGATCTCCTACGAGCAGTACTTC

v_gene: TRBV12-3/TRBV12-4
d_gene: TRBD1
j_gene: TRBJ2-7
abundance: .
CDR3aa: CASSGQGGGYEQYF
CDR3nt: TGTGCCAGCAGCGGACAGGGGGGCGGTTACGAGCAGTACTTC

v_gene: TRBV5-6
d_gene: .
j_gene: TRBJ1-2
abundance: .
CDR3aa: CASSLRTVQTGYTF
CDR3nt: TGTGCCAGCAGCCTTAGGACAGTCCAGACCGGCTACACCTTC

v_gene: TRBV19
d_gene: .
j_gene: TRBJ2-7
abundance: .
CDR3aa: CASSIGLQGEQYF
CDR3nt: TGTGCCAGTAGTATAGGACTGCAAGGGGAGCAGTACTTC

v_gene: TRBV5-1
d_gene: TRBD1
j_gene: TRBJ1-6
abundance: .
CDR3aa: CASSTGTVYNSPLHF
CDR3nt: TGCGCCAGCAGCACAGGGACAGTCTATAATTCACCCCTCCACTTT

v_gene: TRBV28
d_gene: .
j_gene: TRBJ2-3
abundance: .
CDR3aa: CASSLRLGRITDTQYF
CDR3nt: TGTGCCAGCAGTTTGCGCCTGGGACGGATCACAGATACGCAGTATTTT

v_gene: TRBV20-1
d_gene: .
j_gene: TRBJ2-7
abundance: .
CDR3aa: CSAEVAGQVYEQYF
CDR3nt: TGCAGTGCTGAGGTAGCGGGACAGGTCTACGAGCAGTACTTC

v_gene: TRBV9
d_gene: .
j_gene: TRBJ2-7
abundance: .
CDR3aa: CASSVGRGLPYEQYF
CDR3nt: TGTGCCAGCAGCGTAGGCCGGGGGCTTCCCTACGAGCAGTACTTC

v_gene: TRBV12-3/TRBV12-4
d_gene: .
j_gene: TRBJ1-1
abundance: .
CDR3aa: CASKTGPTNTEAFF
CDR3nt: TGTGCCAGTAAAACTGGACCGACGAACACTGAAGCTTTCTTT

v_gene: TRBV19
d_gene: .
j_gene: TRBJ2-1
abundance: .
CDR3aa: CASSLRTREQFF
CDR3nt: TGTGCCAGTAGTCTCCGGACCCGTGAGCAGTTCTTC

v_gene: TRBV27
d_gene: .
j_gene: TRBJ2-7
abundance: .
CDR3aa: CASHYLTDSRTYEQYF
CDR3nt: TGTGCCAGCCACTATCTTACAGACAGCCGCACCTACGAGCAGTACTTC

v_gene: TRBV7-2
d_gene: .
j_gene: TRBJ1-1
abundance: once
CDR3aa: CASSVARRSIEAFF
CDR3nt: TGTGCCAGCAGCGTAGCGCGCAGATCCATTGAAGCTTTCTTT

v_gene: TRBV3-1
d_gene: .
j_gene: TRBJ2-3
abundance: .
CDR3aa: CASSQDRRGAGDTQYF
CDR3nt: TGTGCCAGCAGCCAAGATCGACGGGGGGCTGGAGATACGCAGTATTTT

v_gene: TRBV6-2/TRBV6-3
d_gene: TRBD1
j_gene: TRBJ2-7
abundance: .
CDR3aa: CASTRWDRTYEQYF
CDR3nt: TGTGCCAGCACGCGCTGGGACAGGACCTACGAGCAGTACTTC

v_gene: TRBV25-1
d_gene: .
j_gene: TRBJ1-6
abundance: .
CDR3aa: CASRKSRDNSPLHF
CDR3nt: TGTGCCAGCAGGAAGTCCAGGGATAATTCACCCCTCCACTTT

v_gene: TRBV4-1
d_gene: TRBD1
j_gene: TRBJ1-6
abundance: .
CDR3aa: CASSRNRGAENSPLHF
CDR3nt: TGCGCCAGCAGCCGCAACAGGGGTGCGGAAAATTCACCCCTCCACTTT

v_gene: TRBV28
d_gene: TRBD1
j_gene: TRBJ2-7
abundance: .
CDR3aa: CASPKPTGVPYEQYF
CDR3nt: TGTGCCAGCCCTAAACCGACAGGGGTTCCCTACGAGCAGTACTTC

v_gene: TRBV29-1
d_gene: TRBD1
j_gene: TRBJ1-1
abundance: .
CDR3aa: CSARQDPPGQGAMNTEAFF
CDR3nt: TGCAGCGCCCGGCAAGACCCCCCGGGACAGGGGGCGATGAACACTGAAGCTTTCTTT

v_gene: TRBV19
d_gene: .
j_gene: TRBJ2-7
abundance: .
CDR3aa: CASSYGRSSYEQYF
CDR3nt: TGTGCCAGTAGTTACGGCCGATCCTCCTACGAGCAGTACTTC

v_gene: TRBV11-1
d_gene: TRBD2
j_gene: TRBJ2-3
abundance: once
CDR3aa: CASSSISGGTTDTQYF
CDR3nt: TGTGCCAGCAGTTCCATTAGCGGGGGGACCACAGATACGCAGTATTTT

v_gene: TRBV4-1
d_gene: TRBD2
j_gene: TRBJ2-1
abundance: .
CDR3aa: CASSQDRLAGDTYNEQFF
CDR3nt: TGCGCCAGCAGCCAAGATCGTCTAGCGGGGGACACCTACAATGAGCAGTTCTTC

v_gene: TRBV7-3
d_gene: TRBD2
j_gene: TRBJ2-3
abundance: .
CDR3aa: CASSLFGTSGGAGDTQYF
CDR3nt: TGTGCCAGCAGCTTATTTGGGACTAGCGGGGGGGCTGGAGATACGCAGTATTTT

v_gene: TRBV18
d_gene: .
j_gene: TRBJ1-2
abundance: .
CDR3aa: CASSLGGRSSGYTF
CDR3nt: TGTGCCAGCTCACTCGGGGGCAGGAGTTCAGGCTACACCTTC

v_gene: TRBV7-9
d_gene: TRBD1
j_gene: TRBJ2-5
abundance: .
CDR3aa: CASHRQGGLNRETQYF
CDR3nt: TGTGCCAGCCACAGACAGGGGGGTCTCAATCGGGAGACCCAGTACTTC